This T cell receptor (beta chain) was identified in a study of glioma-infiltrating T cells (dated by TCRdb to the mid-2010s). A note on the overall study: The study sequenced TCR alpha- and beta-chain repertoires from glioma tissue, from non-neoplastic brain tissue and from matched peripheral blood mononuclear cells. Three low-grade glioma patients, several primary glioblastoma patients and three non-glioma patients contributing non-neoplastic brain tissue were included in the paired cohort. Each tissue-infiltrating repertoire was compared with the same patient's peripheral blood repertoire to measure divergence between tissue and blood T-cell populations.

There are 18 amino acids in the CDR3, from cysteine to phenylalanine inclusive. The read is trimmed to its CDR3 DNA, 54 bases read in frame from base 1. After removal of 2 bases from V and 1 base from J, the junction retains 15 bases not matched to a gene. The germline V gene sets CDR1 to SGHRS and CDR2 to YFSETQ. The research as a whole found: Small numbers underpinned the group comparisons: about 8 glioblastoma patients, three low-grade glioma patients and three non-neoplastic patients. In non-neoplastic patients, VJ-independent divergence between tissue and blood fell below expectation, whereas in all gliomas, and especially in low-grade gliomas, the divergence rose above expectation. Only a very small number of CDR3 sequences turned up in both tissue and blood, a result put down to high CDR3 diversity combined with limited sampling.

TCR alpha and beta CDR3 regions were amplified with the iRepertoire nested amplicon-rescue multiplex PCR (arm-PCR) platform from RNA. For one-step reverse transcription and amplification, roughly 90-400 ng of tissue mRNA or PBMC total RNA was used as input. Following bead purification, Illumina adapters were added by a secondary multiplex PCR, and the libraries were gel-purified between 200 and 400 bp. Internal 6-nucleotide barcodes were carried by the libraries and were used for demultiplexing. Sequencing of the libraries was done on an Illumina MiSeq using 2x220 or 2x250 nucleotide paired-end reads. On the authors' methods: Paired reads were merged using FLASH 1.2.11 and were aligned to the GRCh37 human genome using BWA-MEM, after which TRA and TRB reads were extracted. An IMGT-derived reference of cassette sequences and CDR3 motifs, with pseudogenes included, was used for V and J assignment. Reads were translated in three frames, and productive CDR3s were defined as those with a C...FGXG motif and no stop codons. Clonotypes were defined as unique combinations of V-J cassette pair and CDR3 amino acid sequence. Reads were filtered by Hamming distance, thresholded by each sample's sequence error rate in mapped regions. The public sequencing data were trimmed at Q25 with fastp and processed into clonotypes with MiXCR by TCRdb, which kept only in-frame beta chains. Duplicate CDR3 protein sequences are folded into a single record with the most common DNA and genes. The V and J calls were determined by TCRdb, not by the authors. This sample lists about 210,000 distinct CDR3 sequences; 25% to 35% were detected once. Clones ranked in the top ten supply 20% to 25% of the sample.

This clonotype is a singleton in its sample. The target of this receptor is not known. No qualities accompany the bases; no much larger clone lies one base away. One read amounts to weak evidence. This receptor chain uses TRBV5-1 and TRBJ2-7; 7 nucleotides in the junction match TRBD1. Material: glioma tissue, nonneoplastic brain tissue, or PBMCs (not recorded which). The receptor comes from a human donor with low-grade glioma or glioblastoma, undergoing nonglioma brain surgery, or in good health (not recorded which). The DNA reads TGCGCCAGCAGCTTAGGGACAGCTGGACCTACCCTTTCCTACGAGCAGTACTTC. Its translation reads: CASSLGTAGPTLSYEQYF.